This TCR beta chain was identified during a study of blood T cell repertoires in COVID-19. Study context: COVID-19 samples from acute and convalescent phases originated in the United States, Italy and Spain. From T cells, B-cell-depleted T cells, or PBMCs came the material, which was cDNA or gDNA.

The repertoire was sequenced with immunoSEQ multiplex PCR; TCRdb's copy has only in-frame clones and lacks some. The repertoire holds 150,000 to 200,000 clones, with approximately 86% as singletons. Trimming removed 6 bases from V and 0 bases from J; junction bases left unmatched: 3. Germline-derived CDR1 and CDR2 are MNHEY and SMNVEV (reference sequence). CDR3 size: 14 residues. Sequences were obtained from peripheral blood. This TCR derives from a man between 65 and 80 years old with active or convalescent COVID-19. V and J are TRBV27 and TRBJ2-7; 9 bases fit TRBD2. CDR3 nucleotide sequence: TGTGCCAGCAGGGCGGGGGGGAGCTCCTACGAGCAGTACTTC. Its protein product is CASRAGGSSYEQYF.